Each of the 5 T cell receptor beta chains below was sequenced from the same sample in a study of blood T cell repertoires in COVID-19. Produced via immunoSEQ multiplex PCR; TCRdb's table is partial and in-frame only. The table includes under 350,000 clones, approximately 85% detected once. The sequenced material came from peripheral blood. The receptors here all came from a human donor in a cohort sampled during active COVID-19.

V usage is TRBV6-1 and J usage is TRBJ1-1, with 10 bases identical to TRBD1. CDR1 and CDR2 from the germline V gene are MNHNS and SASEGT. V trimming: 2 bases; J trimming: 4 bases; junction bases outside the gene matches: 7. This CDR3 comprises 16 residues. The CDR3 protein is CASSESLGQGTTEAFF. CDR3 bases: TGTGCCAGCAGTGAAAGTCTGGGACAGGGGACCACTGAAGCTTTCTTT.

The chain has TRBV5-6 and TRBJ2-6; D perhaps matches TRBD2 (6 bases). The germline CDR1 and CDR2 sequences are SGHDT and YYEEEE. The CDR3 has 17 residues. V was trimmed by 2 bases and J by 0 bases, leaving 12 bases between them. In DNA, the CDR3 is TGTGCCAGCAGCTTCGGGGGACGCGTCTCTGGGGCCAACGTCCTGACTTTC. This sequence encodes CASSFGGRVSGANVLTF. The full variable domain, in which reference TRBV5-6 and TRBJ2-6 provide the parts outside the CDR3, is DAGVTQSPTHLIKTRGQQVTLRCSPKSGHDTVSWYQQALGQGPQFIFQYYEEEERQRGNFPDRFSGHQFPNYSSELNVNALLLGDSALYLCASSFGGRVSGANVLTFGAGSRLTVL.

This chain links TRBV6-5 with TRBJ1-4, with TRBD1 matching 7 bases. Germline CDR1 is MNHEY and CDR2 is SVGAGI. V lost 2 bases to trimming and J lost 8 bases; unmatched junction nucleotides: 5. The CDR3 covers 14 residues. CDR3 protein: CASSYGTVGEKLFF. DNA of the CDR3: TGTGCCAGCAGTTACGGGACAGTAGGGGAAAAACTGTTTTTT.

The genes are TRBV7-9 and TRBJ2-2; D remains ambiguous. V was shortened by 1 base and J by 2 bases, with 11 bases between the two germline ends. CDR3 length equals 16 residues. From germline, CDR1 is SEHNR and CDR2 FQNEAQ (reference sequence). CDR3 nucleotide sequence: TGTGCCAGCAGCTTAGTGGTGGGCCCCAACACCGGGGAGCTGTTTTTT. Translation: CASSLVVGPNTGELFF.

The chain carries TRBV25-1 and TRBJ1-4; a possible D gene is TRBD1 (5 bases). This CDR3 has 14 residues. V dropped 2 bases and J dropped 6 bases, with 10 bases sitting between them. The germline gives CDR1 MGHDK, CDR2 SYGVNS. The CDR3 DNA follows: TGTGCCAGCAGTGAAGCAGGGATTGATGAAAAACTGTTTTTT. This codes for CASSEAGIDEKLFF. Complete variable domain (other parts from reference TRBV25-1 and TRBJ1-4): EADIYQTPRYLVIGTGKKITLECSQTMGHDKMYWYQQDPGMELHLIHYSYGVNSTEKGDLSSESTVSRIRTEHFPLTLESARPSHTSQYLCASSEAGIDEKLFFGSGTQLSVL.